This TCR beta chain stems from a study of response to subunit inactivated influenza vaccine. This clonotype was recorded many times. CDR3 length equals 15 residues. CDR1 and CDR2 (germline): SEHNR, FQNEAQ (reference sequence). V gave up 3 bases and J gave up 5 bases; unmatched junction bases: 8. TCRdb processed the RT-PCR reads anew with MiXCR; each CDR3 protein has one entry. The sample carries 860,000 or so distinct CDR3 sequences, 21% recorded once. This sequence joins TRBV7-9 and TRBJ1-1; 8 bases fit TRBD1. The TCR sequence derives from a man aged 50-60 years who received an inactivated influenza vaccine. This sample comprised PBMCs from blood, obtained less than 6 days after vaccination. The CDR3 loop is CASSLIRTGNTEAFF. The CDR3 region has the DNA TGTGCCAGCAGCTTGATTAGGACAGGGAATACTGAAGCTTTCTTT.